The entry that follows covers one T cell receptor beta chain sequence. Its antigen remains undetermined. No clone much larger than this one lies a single base away; base qualities are absent. These data come from a study of identical twins (dated by TCRdb to 2015 to 2016). In the study overall: To test whether fetal clonotypes persist, the study used deep sequencing on TCR alpha and beta repertoires from monozygotic twins, unrelated adults of various ages, and cord blood. To rule out contamination, the twin experiments were replicated at different times with different library preparation protocols.

What the authors observed across the whole study: Abundant cord blood beta clonotypes carried fewer insertions; young adult naive repertoires showed a weaker similar trend, while memory repertoires showed none. Compared with coincidental sharing between unrelated individuals, an excess of low generation-probability sequences was observed among out-of-frame TCR alpha sequences shared between twins. In monozygotic twins, recombination models systematically underestimated out-of-frame TCR alpha sharing, but the models matched the sharing seen between unrelated individuals. Invariant T cells such as MAIT and iNKT could partly confound zero-insertion analyses, although diverse VJ usage argued against such confounding for most clonotypes. Excess twin sharing in beta out-of-frame sequences was weaker because fewer shared sequences lowered the signal-to-noise ratio. Because the same donors could not be followed over many years, the conclusions depended on cross-sectional statistical analysis.

Library method: 5' RACE. Instrument used: Illumina HiSeq 2000. A universal primer binding site was introduced by template switching, and a unique molecular identifier was present in the final cDNA, enabling accurate counting of TCR cDNA molecules. First-strand cDNA for TCR alpha and beta chains was synthesized from specific primers in the conserved constant-segment region. To control for contamination, every cDNA library was double barcoded, receiving both a SMART-Mk sample barcode and Illumina barcodes. TruSeq adapter sequences and Illumina sample barcodes were added in two successive PCR steps. Sequencing of the TCR alpha and beta cDNA libraries was done on the Illumina HiSeq platform using custom primers. The study's processing was this. MiGEC processed the raw reads to extract unique molecular identifiers, while MiXCR was used to determine the CDR3 positions. For each individual, recombination models were inferred using an EM algorithm with the repgenHMM and IGoR tools. Shared clonotype analysis was performed with the tcR package in R, normalizing sharing by the product of cloneset sizes. To study raw recombination free of thymic and clonal selection effects, out-of-frame nonproductive sequences were analyzed. TCRdb itself trimmed the public reads at Q25 with fastp, ran MiXCR and retained productive beta chains. Here each entry gathers all rows of one CDR3 protein and keeps the most common genes and DNA. TCRdb's processing, not the authors' own work, is the source of the V and J calls. In this sample the table shows fewer than 650,000 distinct CDR3 sequences, about 7.1% of which occur a single time. 1.6% of the sample is held by the ten biggest clonotypes.

Every donor in the study was a healthy Caucasian. Three pairs of female monozygotic twins, all aged 18 to 29 years, made up the twin cohort. RNA for TCR libraries was isolated from peripheral blood mononuclear cells. Separately, the same data were catalogued under a study of yellow fever vaccine responses in identical twins. Per the second study: The authors reported that the T cell response to vaccination in identical twins appeared partly convergent and partly personalized. In the study, vaccine-responding T cell clones were precisely tracked in identical twins.

This clonotype originated in a woman aged 18-29 years in good health. The sample comprised PBMCs.

Here is the DNA: TGTGCCAGCAGCCAAGGTCCCCGTGGCACCGGGGAGCTGTTTTTT. Its amino acids are CASSQGPRGTGELFF. Here the chain combines TRBV14 and TRBJ2-2, with no confidently assigned D gene. Cut back by 1 base and 4 bases, the V and J ends lie 10 bases apart. There are 15 amino acids in the CDR3, from cysteine to phenylalanine inclusive. Only CDR3 DNA is held: 45 bases, read in frame from base 1. CDR1 is given as SGHDN and CDR2 as FVKESK, both from the germline V gene.